The 26 T cell receptor beta chains presented below share a single source sample, sequenced in a study of blood T cell repertoires in COVID-19. The assay was immunoSEQ multiplex PCR, and TCRdb's table has in-frame clones only and misses some. The sample has 130,000 or so clones, 82% seen once. Input material: peripheral blood. These receptors were taken from an older woman with acute or convalescent COVID-19.

The CDR3 DNA follows: TGTGCCAGCAGACTAGCGGAACGGGAGACCCAGTACTTC. This codes for CASRLAERETQYF. V gene TRBV2 combines with J gene TRBJ2-5; 8 nucleotides line up with TRBD2. Germline V CDR1 and CDR2: SNHLY, FYNNEI. The CDR3 is 13 residues long. The junction had 5 bases not matched to a gene; V was cut back by 6 bases and J by 5 bases.

J is TRBJ1-1 and V is TRBV27; 9 positions match TRBD1. This CDR3 has 15 residues. CDR1 and CDR2 from the germline V gene are MNHEY and SMNVEV (reference sequence). The V and J ends lost 7 bases and 5 bases, in that order; junction bases with no gene match: 11. CDR3 loop: CASKGQGFLRTEAFF. DNA of the CDR3: TGTGCCAGCAAGGGACAGGGCTTCCTAAGGACTGAAGCTTTCTTT.

The chain uses TRBV4-2 and TRBJ1-2; tentative D call: TRBD1 (5 bases). V lost 0 bases and J lost 5, with 13 bases in between. This CDR3 spans 15 amino acids. Looked up from germline, CDR1 is LGHNA and CDR2 is YNFKEQ. CDR3 bases: TGTGCCAGCAGCCAAGATGAGGACAAGACGTATGGCTACACCTTC. This encodes CASSQDEDKTYGYTF.

This chain connects TRBV7-9 to TRBJ2-2; D is undetermined. V shed 3 bases and J shed 0 bases, with 8 bases lying between them. This CDR3 has 15 residues. Per germline, CDR1 SEHNR and CDR2 FQNEAQ (reference sequence). The CDR3 protein is CASSFGSANTGELFF. The CDR3 DNA sequence: TGTGCCAGCAGCTTCGGAAGCGCGAACACCGGGGAGCTGTTTTTT.

This clone has just a few counts. The V call is TRBV18, the J call TRBJ1-2; tentative D call: TRBD1 (5 bases). Trimming removed 2 bases from V and 7 bases from J, with 14 bases in between. The CDR3 loop spans 14 amino acids. The V gene's germline CDR1 is KGHSH and CDR2 LQKENI. The CDR3 loop is CASSPGGGTGGYTF. The CDR3 DNA is TGTGCCAGCTCACCAGGAGGAGGGACGGGTGGCTACACCTTC.

This rearrangement joins TRBV5-1 to TRBJ2-2, with D tentatively TRBD2 (5 bases). The germline V gene encodes CDR1 SGHRS and CDR2 YFSETQ. The CDR3 length is 15 residues. Trimming pared 0 bases from V and 5 bases from J, leaving 11 bases between. The CDR3 DNA follows: TGCGCCAGCAGCTTGGGGGAGATGGGGACCGGGGAGCTGTTTTTT. It yields the protein CASSLGEMGTGELFF.

The rearrangement links TRBV18 to TRBJ1-2, with D possibly TRBD1 on 6 matching bases. Germline CDR1 is KGHSH and CDR2 is LQKENI. Trimming shortened V by 3 bases and J by 4 bases, and 18 bases separated the two germline ends. The CDR3 has 16 amino acids. The CDR3 DNA reads as TGTGCCAGCTCACCCCCCCCACAGGGTTCCCTCTATGGCTACACCTTC. It is translated as CASSPPPQGSLYGYTF.

The chain uses TRBV27 and TRBJ1-1, with no clear D. Per germline, CDR1 MNHEY and CDR2 SMNVEV (reference sequence). V gave up 4 bases and J gave up 9 bases, with 15 bases separating them. CDR3 length: 13 amino acids. The CDR3 loop is CASSSLWAAKAFF. CDR3 nucleotides: TGTGCCAGCAGTTCGCTTTGGGCCGCAAAAGCTTTCTTT.

The V and J genes are TRBV5-6 and TRBJ1-1; D unresolved. Germline loops: CDR1 SGHDT, CDR2 YYEEEE. The CDR3 spans 13 residues. Trimming took off 0 bases at V and 2 bases at J, with 5 bases between the two ends. CDR3 coding DNA: TGTGCCAGCAGCTTGGATCAAAACACTGAAGCTTTCTTT. It yields the protein CASSLDQNTEAFF.

The genes are TRBV7-2 and TRBJ1-2; TRBD1 aligns across 8 bases. Germline CDR1 is SGHTA and CDR2 is FQGNSA. The V segment lost 4 bases and the J segment 6 bases; nucleotides outside the gene matches: 10. The CDR3 covers 15 residues. CDR3 bases: TGTGCCAGCAGCTCGCAGGGGGCCCAGGGTCATGGCTACACCTTC. As protein: CASSSQGAQGHGYTF.

The chain joins TRBV7-8 to TRBJ2-5; D is perhaps TRBD1 (6 bases). Trimming left V 4 bases short and J 5 bases short, with 11 bases between. This CDR3 is 13 amino acids long. CDR1 is SGHVS, CDR2 FQNEAQ, per germline. The CDR3 DNA reads as TGTGCCAGCAGCTGGGGACAATGGGAGACCCAGTACTTC. Translating it yields CASSWGQWETQYF. Using reference TRBV7-8 and TRBJ2-5 for the parts outside the CDR3, the full variable domain is GAGVSQSPRYKVAKRGQDVALRCDPISGHVSLFWYQQALGQGPEFLTYFQNEAQLDKSGLPSDRFFAERPEGSVSTLKIQRTQQEDSAVYLCASSWGQWETQYFGPGTRLLVL.

The chain is built from TRBV10-1 and TRBJ2-1, with D possibly matching TRBD2 (6 bases). Per germline, CDR1 WNHNN and CDR2 SYGVQD (reference sequence). The CDR3 loop spans 15 amino acids. Between the trimmed V and J ends, which lost 2 bases and 8 bases, there was a span of 16 bases. CDR3 loop: CASSEPEGRRDEQFF. The CDR3 DNA reads as TGCGCCAGCAGTGAGCCGGAGGGGAGGAGGGATGAGCAGTTCTTC.

The rearrangement joins TRBV6-5 to TRBJ1-5, with no clear D. CDR3 length: 15 residues. Trimming cost V 5 bases and J 3 bases, with 14 bases left between them. Per germline, CDR1 MNHEY and CDR2 SVGAGI. This CDR3 is CASSLSRVNNQPQHF. CDR3 bases: TGTGCCAGCAGTCTCTCGAGGGTCAACAATCAGCCCCAGCATTTT.

The chain couples TRBV23-1 to TRBJ1-1; 10 bases agree with TRBD1. TRBV23-1 has ORF status, its function being uncertain. J was trimmed by 5 bases and V by 2 bases; bases with no gene match: 14. The CDR3 sequence is 18 residues long. The CDR3 protein is CASSQPARDRGFWTEAFF. In DNA, the CDR3 is TGCGCCAGCAGTCAACCTGCCCGGGACAGGGGATTTTGGACTGAAGCTTTCTTT.

V and J are TRBV2 and TRBJ1-1; TRBD1 is a possible D gene (5 bases). CDR1 SNHLY and CDR2 FYNNEI come from the germline V gene. The CDR3 has 14 residues. The V end lost 4 bases, the J end lost 0 bases, and 9 bases lay between the germline ends. CDR3 in amino acids: CASSVGALNTEAFF. CDR3 bases: TGTGCCAGCAGTGTAGGGGCATTGAACACTGAAGCTTTCTTT.

V gene TRBV4-2 combines with J gene TRBJ1-1, with D possibly being TRBD1 (6 bases). Trimming stripped 0 bases from V and 6 bases from J, with 14 bases between. The CDR3 consists of 15 residues. Germline-derived CDR1 and CDR2 are LGHNA and YNFKEQ. CDR3 bases: TGTGCCAGCAGCCAAGATTGGGTACAGGGTGCTGAAGCTTTCTTT. Its translation is CASSQDWVQGAEAFF.

The CDR3 region is CSVEGDTTNTGELFF. Here the CDR3 DNA reads TGCAGCGTTGAAGGGGACACCACGAACACCGGGGAGCTGTTTTTT. The V and J genes are TRBV29-1 and TRBJ2-2, with D possibly being TRBD1 (6 bases). V was cut by 1 base and J by 0 bases, with 9 bases left in between. The CDR3 contains 15 residues. Germline V gene data show CDR1 as SQVTM and CDR2 as ANQGSEA.

This clone turned up a few times. The V and J genes are TRBV11-3 and TRBJ1-3, with unresolved D. CDR1 SGHNT and CDR2 YENEEA come from the germline V gene. V lost 1 base to trimming and J lost 1 base, with 5 bases between them. The CDR3 loop spans 14 amino acids. The CDR3 sequence: CASSLGQSGNTIYF. The CDR3 DNA reads TGTGCCAGCAGCTTAGGTCAGTCTGGAAACACCATATATTTT.

The gene calls are TRBV9 and TRBJ1-3; no definite D call. Trimming cost V 0 bases and J 4 bases, with 8 bases left between them. This CDR3 has 14 amino acids. Germline V gene sequence: CDR1 SGDLS, CDR2 YYNGEE. The CDR3 DNA is TGTGCCAGCAGCGTAGGTGCGTCGGGAAACACCATATATTTT. It is translated as CASSVGASGNTIYF. Complete variable domain (other parts from reference TRBV9 and TRBJ1-3): DSGVTQTPKHLITATGQRVTLRCSPRSGDLSVYWYQQSLDQGLQFLIQYYNGEERAKGNILERFSAQQFPDLHSELNLSSLELGDSALYFCASSVGASGNTIYFGEGSWLTVV.

The DNA for the CDR3 is TGTGCCAGCAGCCGGGACAGGGATATCTATGGCTACACCTTC. Translating gives CASSRDRDIYGYTF. The genes are TRBV11-3 and TRBJ1-2, with 9 bases lining up with TRBD1. The CDR3 runs 14 residues. CDR1 and CDR2 from the germline V gene are SGHNT and YENEEA. With V trimmed by 5 bases and J by 4 bases, 5 bases remained unmatched.

The V gene is TRBV7-9, the J gene TRBJ2-2; 11 bases line up with TRBD2. The CDR3 extends over 16 amino acids. V lost 5 bases, J lost 2 bases, and 4 bases stayed unmatched. Looked up from germline, CDR1 is SEHNR and CDR2 is FQNEAQ (reference sequence). The CDR3 sequence is CASSPLAGGNTGELFF. The CDR3, as DNA: TGTGCCAGCAGCCCTCTAGCGGGGGGTAACACCGGGGAGCTGTTTTTT.

This clone occurred once. The genes are TRBV5-4 and TRBJ1-2, with a weak D call TRBD1 (6 bases). Trimming left V 5 bases short and J 0 bases short, with 14 bases between. Germline V gives CDR1 SGHNT, CDR2 YYREEE (reference sequence). CDR3 length equals 15 residues. CDR3 sequence (DNA): TGTGCCAGCAGGACACAGGGCCCCACTAACTATGGCTACACCTTC. Encoded protein: CASRTQGPTNYGYTF.

This clone has only one observation. This chain connects TRBV21-1 to TRBJ1-5; the D segment call TRBD1 is taken from the table without a DNA check. TRBV21-1 is deemed a pseudogene. The length of the CDR3 is 14 residues. CDR3 DNA sequence: TGTGCCAGCAGCTCAGGGTGGGGTTATCAGCCCCAGCATTTT. This translates into CASSSGWGYQPQHF.

V and J are TRBV10-3 and TRBJ2-7, with 7 bases identical to TRBD1. V gave up 4 bases and J gave up 4 bases; unmatched junction bases: 4. Germline CDR1 and CDR2: ENHRY and SYGVKD. The CDR3 runs 13 residues. The CDR3, as DNA: TGTGCCATCAGTGCAGGGACAGAGTACGAGCAGTACGTC. It codes for CAISAGTEYEQYV.

The J gene is TRBJ1-2, the V gene TRBV18; no clear D. Germline loops: CDR1 KGHSH, CDR2 LQKENI. CDR3 length: 14 amino acids. Trimming took off 1 base at V and 3 bases at J, with 9 bases between the two ends. The CDR3 reads CASSPRASHYGYTF. Written as DNA, the CDR3 is TGTGCCAGCTCACCACGAGCTTCCCACTATGGCTACACCTTC. Using reference TRBV18 and TRBJ1-2 for the parts outside the CDR3, the full variable domain is NAGVMQNPRHLVRRRGQEARLRCSPMKGHSHVYWYRQLPEEGLKFMVYLQKENIIDESGMPKERFSAEFPKEGPSILRIQQVVRGDSAAYFCASSPRASHYGYTFGSGTRLTVV.

The chain uses TRBV4-1 and TRBJ1-5; D gene uncertain. The CDR3 consists of 14 residues. Germline CDR1 and CDR2: MGHRA and YSYEKL. The V and J ends lost 0 bases and 11 bases respectively, with 14 bases between them. The CDR3 spells CASSQDGGQLTQHF. CDR3 nucleotides: TGCGCCAGCAGCCAAGACGGAGGGCAGTTGACCCAGCATTTT.